Below are 5 T cell receptor beta chains sequenced from a single sample in a study of a mutant IDH1 vaccine in newly diagnosed glioma. Described time point: baseline, week 1 (first vaccination visit). Stated treatment: pre-vaccination baseline after standard-of-care therapy. The method was immunoSEQ multiplex PCR; TCRdb's version includes in-frame clones alone and lacks a portion of them. The sample lists about 92,000 clones, about 80% occurring once. The source material was PBMCs, sampled from a glioma patient treated with radiotherapy, temozolomide or both. These TCRs come from a woman in her fifties or sixties with glioma.

The chain joins TRBV18 to TRBJ2-2; 7 bases map to TRBD1. The CDR3 totals 13 residues. V lost 8 bases and J lost 5; bases outside the gene matches: 5. The germline gives CDR1 KGHSH, CDR2 LQKENI. CDR3 nucleotides: TGTGCCAGCCGAAGACAGGGAACCGGGGAGCTGTTTTTT. Translated, it gives CASRRQGTGELFF.

J is TRBJ1-4 and V is TRBV28, with D unclear. V lost 6 bases, J lost 3 bases, and 11 bases lay in between. CDR3 length: 14 residues. Germline CDR1 MDHEN, CDR2 SYDVKM. Here the CDR3 reads CASRSSGSNEKLFF. In DNA form, the CDR3 reads TGTGCCAGCAGGTCGTCGGGGTCTAATGAAAAACTGTTTTTT.

The CDR3 DNA follows: TGTGCCAGCAGTTTAGACCGGAGAGCCTACGAGCAGTACTTC. Translation: CASSLDRRAYEQYF. V gene TRBV27 combines with J gene TRBJ2-7; D not certain. The CDR3 runs to 14 residues. V gave up 2 bases and J gave up 2 bases, with 10 bases separating them. Germline V gene lookup returns CDR1 MNHEY and CDR2 SMNVEV (reference sequence).

The chain carries TRBV7-2 and TRBJ2-7; no clear D gene. The germline V and J ends were trimmed by 5 bases and 2 bases, with 13 bases remaining between them. This CDR3 has 14 amino acids. Per the germline V gene, CDR1 is SGHTA and CDR2 is FQGNSA. The CDR3 nucleotides are TGTGCCAGCAGCCTCCCCGGCAGGACCTACGAGCAGTACTTC. Translated, it gives CASSLPGRTYEQYF.

This clone was observed a few times. The rearrangement joins TRBV5-4 to TRBJ1-1; tentatively, D is TRBD1 (5 bases). Germline assignment: CDR1 SGHNT and CDR2 YYREEE (reference sequence). The V and J ends lost 1 base and 2 bases respectively, with 6 bases between them. The length of the CDR3 is 13 residues. CDR3 in DNA: TGTGCCAGCAGCTTGACAGGTAACACTGAAGCTTTCTTT. As protein: CASSLTGNTEAFF.